The rows below give T cell receptor beta chains drawn from one sample of a study of graft-versus-host responses after intestinal transplantation. The table came from immunoSEQ multiplex PCR; TCRdb's copy has only in-frame clones and leaves some out. This sample has more than 45,000 clones, with 91% found just once. The sample consisted of PBMCs, taken roughly 120 days after intestinal transplantation. All receptors come from a human patient who received an intestinal transplant, so some T cells may come from the graft donor. Both conserved end residues are part of each CDR3. D genes are given only for firm matches. The listing skips clone size in some rows; elsewhere it reads once, few, many or a size class.

d_gene,v_gene,abundance,j_gene,CDR3nt,CDR3aa
TRBD2,TRBV19,-,TRBJ2-1,TGTGCCAGTGGTTTTAGCGGGGGGAGCTCCTACAATGAGCAGTTCTTC,CASGFSGGSSYNEQFF
-,TRBV5-6,-,TRBJ2-7,TGTGCCAGCAGCTTTGGACTGAGTTGGCGGGGCTACGAGCAGTACTTC,CASSFGLSWRGYEQYF
-,TRBV5-1,-,TRBJ2-3,TGCGCCAGCAGCTTAGTGGCAGGCAGCACAGATACGCAGTATTTT,CASSLVAGSTDTQYF
TRBD2,TRBV7-9,-,TRBJ2-3,TGTGCCAGCAGCTTAGACTGGCGGGAGGGCGAGTATTTT,CASSLDWREGEYF
-,TRBV6-5,-,TRBJ1-2,TGTGCCAGCAGTTACTCGGGGGGCGCTTTTGGCTACACCTTC,CASSYSGGAFGYTF
-,TRBV7-8,-,TRBJ2-7,TGTGCCAGCAGCCGATGGGGATACGACTACGAGCAGTACTTC,CASSRWGYDYEQYF
-,TRBV28,-,TRBJ1-1,TGTGCCAGCAGGAGGGATGGGGGAAACACTGAAGCTTTCTTT,CASRRDGGNTEAFF
-,TRBV5-1,-,TRBJ1-1,TGCGCCAGCAGCCGGGGATGGGGGCTAGAAGACACTGAAGCTTTCTTT,CASSRGWGLEDTEAFF
-,TRBV4-2,-,TRBJ1-2,TGTGCCAGCAGCCAAGCCCCGGACAGCCGCGTGGAAGGCTACACCTTC,CASSQAPDSRVEGYTF
TRBD2,TRBV5-1,-,TRBJ2-3,TGCGCCAGCAGCTCCGGGACTAGCGATACAGATACGCAGTATTTT,CASSSGTSDTDTQYF
TRBD2,TRBV6-4,-,TRBJ2-1,TGTGCCAGCAGCGACGCGGGACTAGACTACAATGAGCAGTTCTTC,CASSDAGLDYNEQFF
TRBD1,TRBV5-1,-,TRBJ1-2,TGCGCCAGCAGCTTGGGGGACAGGGATAACTATGGCTACACCTTC,CASSLGDRDNYGYTF
TRBD2,TRBV9,-,TRBJ2-1,TGTGCCAGCAGCCCAGGACTAGCGGGTCCCGGGCAGTTCTTC,CASSPGLAGPGQFF
-,TRBV15,few,TRBJ2-6,TGTGCCACCAGCAGAGATGAGGCTTACGACTCTGGGGCCAACGTCCTGACTTTC,CATSRDEAYDSGANVLTF
TRBD1,TRBV9,-,TRBJ2-1,TGTGCCAGCAGCCCTCGGGACAGGGAGTACAATGAGCAGTTCTTC,CASSPRDREYNEQFF
-,TRBV6-1,-,TRBJ1-5,TGTGCCAGCAGTGAAGCTAGGTCCCAGGGCGATAGCAATCAGCCCCAGCATTTT,CASSEARSQGDSNQPQHF
-,TRBV6-1,-,TRBJ1-1,TGTGCCAGCAGCCCCGTGAGGTACACTGAAGCTTTCTTT,CASSPVRYTEAFF
-,TRBV23-1,-,TRBJ2-5,TGCGCCAGCAGTCAATCGGACGGACACCAAGAGACCCAGTACTTC,CASSQSDGHQETQYF
TRBD1,TRBV4-1,-,TRBJ1-1,TGCGCCAGCACCCAGGGGGGGGTAGCTTTCTTT,CASTQGGVAFF
-,TRBV5-6,-,TRBJ2-5,TGTGCCAGCAGCTTGGGCCCTCAAGAGACCCAGTACTTC,CASSLGPQETQYF
-,TRBV5-1,-,TRBJ1-2,TGCGCCAGCAGCTTGGGTGGCTATGGCTACACCTTC,CASSLGGYGYTF
-,TRBV7-8,-,TRBJ1-2,TGTGCCAGCAGCTCCCCCGGAGGCCTGGCGGGCGGCTACACCTTC,CASSSPGGLAGGYTF
TRBD1,TRBV23-1,-,TRBJ1-1,TGCGCCAGCAGTGGGAAGGGGACAGGGAGGGGCACTGAAGCTTTCTTT,CASSGKGTGRGTEAFF
-,TRBV6-1,-,TRBJ2-7,TGTGCCAGCAGCCGGGACGGTACCTACGAGCAGTACTTC,CASSRDGTYEQYF
-,TRBV7-6,-,TRBJ2-3,TGTGCCAGCAGCCCCCCTAGCACAGATACGCAGTATTTT,CASSPPSTDTQYF
-,TRBV4-1,-,TRBJ2-1,TGCGCCAGCAGCCAAGACGCGGGGGCCTCCTACAATGAGCAGTTCTTC,CASSQDAGASYNEQFF
TRBD1,TRBV5-1,once,TRBJ1-4,TGCGCCAGCAGCCCCGGGACAGGGAAGGGGCTTAATAATGAAAAACTGTTTTTT,CASSPGTGKGLNNEKLFF
TRBD2,TRBV30,-,TRBJ2-2,TGTGCCTGGAAAGGGATCCTAGCGGGGGGCCTCCCGTACACCGGGGAGCTGTTTTTT,CAWKGILAGGLPYTGELFF
TRBD2,TRBV4-1,-,TRBJ2-3,TGCGCCAGCAGCCATCCTGGACTAGCGGGGGGCCTTCATGGCACAGATACGCAGTATTTT,CASSHPGLAGGLHGTDTQYF
-,TRBV7-2,-,TRBJ1-2,TGTGCCAGCAGCTTCTCCCTGACAGGTGTCGGAAACTATGGCTACACCTTC,CASSFSLTGVGNYGYTF
-,TRBV4-2,-,TRBJ2-1,TGTGCCAGCAGCCGCCCGGAGCGCGATGAGCAGTTCTTC,CASSRPERDEQFF
-,TRBV18,-,TRBJ2-7,TGTGCCAGCTCACCACGAGGGGGGACTTACGAGCAGTACTTC,CASSPRGGTYEQYF
-,TRBV7-8,once,TRBJ1-5,TGTGCCAGCAGCTTGGTTACGGGAGATCAGCCCCAGCATTTT,CASSLVTGDQPQHF
TRBD1,TRBV4-1,-,TRBJ2-1,TGCGCCAGCAGCCCTTCACAGGGGCGGACATTGGATGAGCAGTTCTTC,CASSPSQGRTLDEQFF
-,TRBV27,-,TRBJ2-5,TGTGCCAGCAGCCCCGCTAGGGTAGCGGAGGGGGTGACCCAGTACTTC,CASSPARVAEGVTQYF
-,TRBV30,-,TRBJ1-2,TGTGCCTGGATTCCAAGGGTCAGCCGCTCTAACTATGGCTACACCTTC,CAWIPRVSRSNYGYTF
TRBD1,TRBV4-2,-,TRBJ1-5,TGTGCCAGCAGCCAAGGTGGCGACAGGGGGCGTAATCAGCCCCAGCATTTT,CASSQGGDRGRNQPQHF
-,TRBV15,-,TRBJ2-4,TGTGCCACCGGGGTCGCCAAAAACATTCAGTACTTC,CATGVAKNIQYF
TRBD2,TRBV5-4,-,TRBJ2-3,TGTGCCAGCAGCTTGGTCCCGGGGGGGGCAGATACGCAGTATTTT,CASSLVPGGADTQYF
-,TRBV2,-,TRBJ1-5,TGTGCCAGCAGTCCCTTAGGCCGGACGGTTCAGCCCCAGCATTTT,CASSPLGRTVQPQHF